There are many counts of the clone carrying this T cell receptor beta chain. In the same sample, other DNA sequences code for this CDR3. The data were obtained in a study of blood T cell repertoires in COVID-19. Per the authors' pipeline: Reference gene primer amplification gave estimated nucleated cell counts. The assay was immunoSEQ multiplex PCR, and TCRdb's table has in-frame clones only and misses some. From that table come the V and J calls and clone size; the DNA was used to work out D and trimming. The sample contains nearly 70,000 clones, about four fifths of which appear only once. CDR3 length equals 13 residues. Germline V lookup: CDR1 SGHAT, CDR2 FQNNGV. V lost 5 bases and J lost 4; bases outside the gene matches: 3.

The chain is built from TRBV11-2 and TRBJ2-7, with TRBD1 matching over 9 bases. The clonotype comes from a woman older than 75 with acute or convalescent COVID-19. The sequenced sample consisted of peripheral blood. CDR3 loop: CASSRDRDYEQYF. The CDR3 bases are TGTGCCAGCAGCCGGGACAGGGATTACGAGCAGTACTTC.